The 19 T cell receptor beta chains in this list originate from one sample, sequenced in a study of T cells in Graves' hyperthyroidism and ophthalmopathy. RNA transcripts yielded amplified TCR beta CDR3 regions. During a first-round RT-PCR of the TCR CDR3, the HTBI primer set was used. A single record per CDR3 protein comes from TCRdb applying MiXCR to the multiplex PCR reads. The top ten clones hold 39% of a sample with 330,000 or so distinct CDR3 sequences, approximately 18% of them seen once. The specimen was blood. The receptors originated from a man in his forties or fifties with Graves' ophthalmopathy.

The J gene is TRBJ2-7, the V gene TRBV11-2, with TRBD2 identical over 7 bases. After removal of 5 bases from V and 0 bases from J, the junction contained 7 bases not matched to a gene. CDR1 SGHAT and CDR2 FQNNGV come from the germline V gene. The CDR3 runs 15 residues. DNA of the CDR3: TGTGCCAGCAGCCCCCCCGGCGGGAGCTCCTACGAGCAGTACTTC. This codes for CASSPPGGSSYEQYF. Drawing the rest from reference TRBV11-2 and TRBJ2-7, the complete variable domain is EAGVAQSPRYKIIEKRQSVAFWCNPISGHATLYWYQQILGQGPKLLIQFQNNGVVDDSQLPKDRFSAERLKGVDSTLKIQPAKLEDSAVYLCASSPPGGSSYEQYFGPGTRLTVT.

The chain recombines TRBV28 with TRBJ1-3; tentatively, D is TRBD1 (5 bases). With 6 bases removed from V and 0 bases from J, the gap between germline ends came to 15 bases. CDR1 MDHEN and CDR2 SYDVKM come from the germline V gene. The CDR3 is made up of 16 amino acids. CDR3 sequence: CASSPRRGASGNTIYF. In nucleotides, the CDR3 is TGTGCCAGCAGCCCCCGCAGAGGGGCCTCTGGAAACACCATATATTTT. Looking up the rest from reference TRBV28 and TRBJ1-3 gives the full variable domain: DVKVTQSSRYLVKRTGEKVFLECVQDMDHENMFWYRQDPGLGLRLIYFSYDVKMKEKGDIPEGYSVSREKKERFSLILESASTNQTSMYLCASSPRRGASGNTIYFGEGSWLTVV.

V usage is TRBV5-6 and J usage is TRBJ2-7, with TRBD2 matching over 10 bases. With 4 bases clipped from V and 3 bases from J, the junction kept 10 bases outside the gene matches. Germline CDR1 is SGHDT and CDR2 is YYEEEE. This CDR3 is built from 16 residues. The CDR3 region is CASSRGWSSGSYEQYF. The CDR3 DNA sequence: TGTGCCAGCAGCCGCGGATGGTCTAGCGGGAGCTACGAGCAGTACTTC.

J is TRBJ2-1 and V is TRBV11-2, with 8 bases fitting TRBD1. The germline CDR1 and CDR2 sequences are SGHAT and FQNNGV. V lost 2 bases to trimming and J lost 5 bases; unmatched junction nucleotides: 2. The CDR3 covers 14 residues. CDR3 amino acids: CASSLRQGNNEQFF. The CDR3 DNA follows: TGTGCCAGCAGCTTACGACAGGGGAACAATGAGCAGTTCTTC.

This clonotype has at least ten counts. The V call is TRBV20-1, the J call TRBJ2-7; no clear D. Germline CDR1 DFQATT, CDR2 SNEGSKA (reference sequence). V was trimmed by 4 bases and J by 0 bases, leaving 13 bases between them. CDR3 length: 14 residues. The CDR3 DNA is TGCAGTGCTACCCCAGACGGAAGCTCCTACGAGCAGTACTTC. Residues: CSATPDGSSYEQYF.

This chain uses TRBV9 with TRBJ2-1; TRBD2 agrees at 9 bases. The CDR3 extends over 18 amino acids. The germline V gene encodes CDR1 SGDLS and CDR2 YYNGEE. The ends lost 0 bases at V and 3 bases at J; junction bases unmatched: 10. The CDR3 region is CASSVGLAGRRLYNEQFF. In DNA, the CDR3 is TGTGCCAGCAGCGTAGGCCTAGCGGGAAGGCGGCTCTACAATGAGCAGTTCTTC.

The chain combines TRBV12-3 or TRBV12-4 with TRBJ2-5; 8 bases fit TRBD2. Trimming at V came to 1 base and at J to 13 bases, leaving 5 bases not matched to a gene. This CDR3 region has 12 residues. The CDR3 nucleotides are TGTGCCAGCAGTTTAGGGGGGACTAGGGTGTACTTC. It is translated as CASSLGGTRVYF.

This clonotype was seen only a few times. V gene TRBV12-5 combines with J gene TRBJ2-7; the match to TRBD1 covers 12 bases. Looked up from germline, CDR1 is LGHNT and CDR2 is FRNRAP. V was clipped by 3 bases and J by 7 bases; unmatched bases: 13. This CDR3 comprises 17 residues. CDR3 sequence (DNA): TGTGCTAGTGGTTTCCCCTACCCCGGGACAGGGGGCTATGAGCAGTACTTC. This codes for CASGFPYPGTGGYEQYF.

There are many counts of this clonotype. The genes are TRBV30 and TRBJ1-5, with 11 positions matching TRBD1. The CDR3 is 15 residues long. CDR1 and CDR2 (germline): GTSNPN, SVGIG (reference sequence). Germline trimming cut 3 bases from V and 5 bases from J; bases unmatched to any gene: 6. The CDR3 loop reads CAWSPRDRGYQPQHF. The CDR3 DNA reads TGTGCCTGGAGCCCCCGGGACAGGGGGTATCAGCCCCAGCATTTT.

This clonotype was counted ten times or more. The chain couples TRBV7-3 to TRBJ2-3, with 8 bases fitting TRBD1. J was trimmed by 6 bases and V by 1 base; bases with no gene match: 3. This CDR3 has 14 residues. Germline V gene lookup returns CDR1 SGHTA and CDR2 FQGTGA. CDR3 coding DNA: TGTGCCAGCAGCTTAAGGGGGGACAGGGATACGCAGTATTTT. Translating it yields CASSLRGDRDTQYF.

This clonotype showed up just a few times. This chain connects TRBV20-1 to TRBJ1-5; D unresolved. The V and J ends lost 0 bases and 4 bases respectively, with 10 bases between them. Germline V CDR1 and CDR2: DFQATT, SNEGSKA (reference sequence). The CDR3 covers 14 residues. Written as DNA, the CDR3 is TGCAGTGCTAGAGATAGCGCCCATAATCAGCCCCAGCATTTT. Translation gives CSARDSAHNQPQHF.

This clonotype was recorded a few times. The rearrangement links TRBV5-1 to TRBJ2-7; D might be TRBD2 (6 bases). Trimming took off 4 bases at V and 2 bases at J, with 13 bases between the two ends. The length of the CDR3 is 14 residues. CDR1 is SGHRS and CDR2 is YFSETQ in the germline V gene. CDR3 coding DNA: TGCGCCAGCAGCATGGGACTGGATACCTACGAGCAGTACTTC. Translated: CASSMGLDTYEQYF.

This sequence joins TRBV15 and TRBJ1-5; 7 nucleotides agree with TRBD1. The CDR3 length is 14 residues. J lost 1 base, V lost 5 bases, and 2 bases had no gene match. CDR1 is LNHNV, CDR2 YYDKDF, per germline (reference sequence). CDR3 DNA: TGTGCCACCAGCGGGGACAGAAGCAATCAGCCCCAGCATTTT. Translation: CATSGDRSNQPQHF.

V is TRBV6-2 or TRBV6-3 and J is TRBJ2-6; D perhaps matches TRBD1 (5 bases). This CDR3 is built from 15 residues. Trimming left V 7 bases short and J 2 bases short, with 12 bases between. Germline CDR1 reads MNHEY; CDR2 reads SVGEGT. The DNA for the CDR3 is TGTGCCAGCAACGAAGGGGCTGCTGGGGCCAACGTCCTGACTTTC. Protein: CASNEGAAGANVLTF.

This clonotype was detected only once. The V call is TRBV24-1, the J call TRBJ1-5; D remains ambiguous. V shed 1 base and J shed 7 bases, with 7 bases lying between them. CDR3 size: 13 residues. CDR1 is KGHDR and CDR2 is SFDVKD in the germline V gene. CDR3 sequence (DNA): TGTGCCACCAGTGATTTCCCCGGCCAGCCCCAGCATTTT. This gives the protein CATSDFPGQPQHF.

At least ten counts were recorded for this clonotype. The junction differs from germline at one of its ends, possibly a read error. The CDR3 DNA sequence: TGTGCCAGCAGCCTAGGGACGGAAAGGCGCAATCAGCCCCAGCATTTT. Translating it yields CASSLGTERRNQPQHF. The chain combines TRBV13 with TRBJ1-5, with TRBD1 as a possible D gene (5 bases). The CDR3 consists of 16 residues. The V gene's germline CDR1 is PRHDT and CDR2 FYEKMQ (reference sequence).

V and J are TRBV7-9 and TRBJ2-1; D not certain. CDR3 length equals 16 residues. Germline V gene lookup returns CDR1 SEHNR and CDR2 FQNEAQ (reference sequence). Trimming stripped 7 bases from V and 0 bases from J, with 16 bases between. CDR3 sequence reads: CASTLDDFSSYNEQFF. The CDR3 DNA follows: TGTGCCAGCACTTTGGACGACTTCAGCTCCTACAATGAGCAGTTCTTC.

At least ten counts were recorded for this clonotype. The CDR3 sequence is CASRDNGDIQYF. CDR3 DNA sequence: TGTGCCAGCAGGGACAATGGAGACATTCAGTACTTC. The V gene is TRBV7-2, the J gene TRBJ2-4; the D gene is possibly TRBD1 (5 bases). This CDR3 comprises 12 residues. V shed 6 bases and J shed 8 bases, with 11 bases lying between them. Germline-derived CDR1 and CDR2 are SGHTA and FQGNSA.

In its sample, this clonotype was seen many times. This sequence joins TRBV20-1 and TRBJ2-3, with D unclear. V was pared by 3 bases and J by 0 bases, with 4 bases between. The CDR3 contains 12 residues. Germline V gene sequence: CDR1 DFQATT, CDR2 SNEGSKA (reference sequence). CDR3 sequence (DNA): TGCAGTGCTAGGGGAAGCACAGATACGCAGTATTTT. Amino acids: CSARGSTDTQYF.